This T cell receptor (beta chain) was obtained from a study of molecular identifiers for immune sequencing clone quantification. Overall study context: Five aliquots were made in replicates from the RNA of roughly 20,000 or 100,000 naive CD8 cells, and four were sequenced. General study points: Beyond 20 RNA copies, clones held over 98% of effector molecules, compared with under 1% in naive cells.

CDR3 length: 16 amino acids. Trimming removed 0 bases from V and 4 bases from J, with 16 bases in between. Germline loops: CDR1 SEHNR, CDR2 FQNEAQ (reference sequence). Naive CD8 T cells underwent sorting with the CD8+CD4-CCR7+CD45RA+ definition. Previously described methods with listed TCR primers produced the bulk TCR libraries. TCRdb used MiXCR to reprocess the PCR reads, holding one entry per CDR3 protein. This sample carries 490,000 or so distinct CDR3 sequences, less than 30% of them seen once, and the ten largest clones take around 0.8%. As for this clonotype: Its target is unknown.

This receptor was taken from a human donor in good health. Some libraries in this study had Jurkat cell RNA spiked in. This chain links TRBV7-9 with TRBJ2-7; possibly TRBD2 for D (7 bases). Sequencing was performed on naive CD8+ T cells from blood, with Jurkat cell RNA spiked in. Subset defined: FACS-sorted CD8+CD4-CCR7+CD45RA+ naive T cells. The CDR3 region has the DNA TGTGCCAGCAGCTTAGCGGGGGCCGGGGGGACATACGAGCAGTACTTC. Amino acid sequence: CASSLAGAGGTYEQYF.